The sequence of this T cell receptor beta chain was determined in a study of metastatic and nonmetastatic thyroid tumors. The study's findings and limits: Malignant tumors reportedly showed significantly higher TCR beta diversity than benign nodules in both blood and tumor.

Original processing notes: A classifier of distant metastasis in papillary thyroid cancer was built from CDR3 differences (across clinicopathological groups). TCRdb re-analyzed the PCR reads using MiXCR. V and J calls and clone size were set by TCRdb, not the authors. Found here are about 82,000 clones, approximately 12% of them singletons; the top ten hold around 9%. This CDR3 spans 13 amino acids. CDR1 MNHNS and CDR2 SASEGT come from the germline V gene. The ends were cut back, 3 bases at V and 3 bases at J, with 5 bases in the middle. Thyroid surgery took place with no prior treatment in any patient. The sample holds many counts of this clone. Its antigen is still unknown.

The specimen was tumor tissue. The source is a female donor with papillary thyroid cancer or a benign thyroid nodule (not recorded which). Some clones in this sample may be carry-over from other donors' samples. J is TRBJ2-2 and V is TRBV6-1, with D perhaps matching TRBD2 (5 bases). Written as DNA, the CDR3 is TGTGCCAGCAGTGAGAGGGACACCGGGGAGCTGTTTTTT. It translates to CASSERDTGELFF.